This T cell receptor (beta chain) was identified in a study of T-cell memory formation after mild COVID-19 (dated by TCRdb to 2020 to 2022). General notes on the study: TCR sequence clusters from the two donors were found to be largely donor specific. T-cell clones expanding and contracting after mild COVID-19 in a couple of donors were tracked by longitudinal TCRalpha and TCRbeta repertoire sequencing. Two young, previously healthy adult volunteers, one female and one male, were included in the cohort.

TCRdb names Illumina NovaSeq 6000 as the instrument used. TCRalpha and TCRbeta cDNA libraries were built by 5'RACE with constant-segment primers, adding sample barcodes and unique molecular identifiers. Trizol reagent was used to extract RNA from every sample. Libraries were amplified in two PCR steps, with a second sample barcode and Illumina TruSeq adapters added in the second step. Sequencing of the libraries was done on an Illumina NovaSeq, producing 2 x 150 bp paired-end reads. The original methods were these. Demultiplexing of reads and collapsing into UMI-guided consensus sequences were performed with migec v1.2.7. Using mixcr v2.1.11, UMI consensuses were aligned to TRA and TRB V and J templates and then assembled into clonotypes. Clonotypes were classified as expanded or contracted when called significant by both edgeR and NoisET, with noise models trained on biological replicates. edgeR calls used a false discovery rate-adjusted p below 0.01 and a log2 fold-change threshold of 1. As an exploratory analysis of dynamics, max-normalized trajectories of the 1000 most abundant clonotypes were examined by PCA with hierarchical clustering. Each responding clone was given a CD4 or CD8 phenotype based on the CD4+ and CD8+ repertoires, which had been sequenced separately. TCRdb ran its own pipeline on the public reads, namely fastp trimming at Q25 and MiXCR clone calling, and kept in-frame beta chains. Every entry covers one CDR3 protein and lists the most common genes and DNA from its rows. For this entry, the V and J calls and clone size follow TCRdb and not the study's own pipeline. Within this sample are about 610,000 distinct CDR3 sequences, with approximately 15% of them counted one time only. The top ten hold about 8.6% of the sample.

Study-wide conclusions, independent of this receptor: The study included only a couple of mild cases, and larger cohorts that include severe cases with pre-infection samples were judged to be necessary. Some responding clones were found in pre-infection memory, which suggests that pre-existing cross-reactive memory T cells took part in the SARS-CoV-2 response. Contracting CD4+ clones were found mainly in CM and EM memory subsets, while CD8+ clones were enriched in EMRA. SARS-CoV-2 specificity was not confirmed for the second-wave clones peaking on day 37. From day 15 to 85, contracting clones showed balanced CD4/CD8 phenotypes, whereas a second wave of clones that expanded from day 15 to 37 leaned towards CD4+.

Taken from the germline V gene (reference sequence), the CDR1 and CDR2 loops are LNHNV and YYDKDF. The CDR3 sequence holds 16 residues, the cysteine and phenylalanine included. The only DNA kept is the CDR3, 48 bases in frame from the first base. V has 3 bases trimmed and J has 7 bases trimmed; junction bases matching no gene number 15. About this clonotype itself: Its target antigen remains unknown. No base qualities exist here, and no much larger clone lies one base off it.

Ficoll-Paque density gradient centrifugation was used to isolate PBMCs. The rearrangement combines TRBV15 with TRBJ2-7; TRBD1 lines up with 7 middle nucleotides. The sample taken for sequencing was PBMCs or a T cell subset sorted from them (not recorded which). This receptor was obtained from an adult woman who had mild COVID-19 (a few samples of this study predate the infection). The sample titles of this study are shuffled in the database, so cell type and time point are left out; the donor was told from shared clones. CDR3 loop: CATSSGAGTALSEQYF. The sequenced DNA is TGTGCCACCAGCAGTGGTGCCGGGACAGCGCTTTCTGAGCAGTACTTC.